The next 4 T cell receptor beta chains were all read from a single sample in a study of blood T cell repertoires in COVID-19 (TCRdb year 2020). The method was the immunoSEQ multiplex PCR assay. TCRdb took over this immuneACCESS table, retaining in-frame rearrangements with V and J assigned. Such tables are incomplete; in checked studies, under half of the missing clones stem from an unresolved V gene, and the remainder is unexplained. This sample is represented by approximately 460,000 clones; about 91% of them were singletons. The ten largest clones add up to about 0.91% of the sample. The sample taken for sequencing was peripheral blood. The receptors derive from a man in his late teens or twenties with COVID-19, enrolled during active disease.

The chain joins TRBV5-1 to TRBJ1-1; D unclear. This CDR3 has 13 residues. Germline values: CDR1 SGHRS, CDR2 YFSETQ. Trimming took 0 bases from V and 5 from J, leaving 8 bases between them. CDR3 in DNA: TGCGCCAGCAGCTTGGGAGGGAGGACTGAAGCTTTCTTT. It specifies CASSLGGRTEAFF.

This clone has a single count. The V and J genes are TRBV30 and TRBJ2-3, with 10 bases fitting TRBD2. V was pared by 0 bases and J by 3 bases, with 9 bases of the junction left unmatched. Germline V CDR1 and CDR2: GTSNPN, SVGIG (reference sequence). CDR3 length: 17 residues. The CDR3 here is CAWSVRRTSGMTDTQYF. CDR3 nucleotides: TGTGCCTGGAGTGTACGTCGGACTAGCGGTATGACAGATACGCAGTATTTT.

This clone occurred once. V is TRBV5-5 and J is TRBJ2-5; tentative D call: TRBD2 (5 bases). The CDR3 is 13 residues long. Trimming took off 5 bases at V and 2 bases at J, with 10 bases between the two ends. Germline lookup yields CDR1 SGHKS and CDR2 YYEKEE (reference sequence). The CDR3 sequence: CASRPGTQETQYF. In DNA, the CDR3 is TGTGCCAGCAGGCCGGGAACTCAAGAGACCCAGTACTTC.

This chain connects TRBV27 to TRBJ2-1, with D possibly TRBD1 on 6 matching bases. In germline, CDR1 is MNHEY, CDR2 SMNVEV (reference sequence). Trimming shortened V by 6 bases and J by 9 bases, and 12 bases separated the two germline ends. The CDR3 extends over 12 amino acids. The DNA of the CDR3 is TGTGCCAGCAGCACCACAGGGAGTGAGCAGTTCTTC. This encodes CASSTTGSEQFF.